Sequencing of this T cell receptor (beta chain) was carried out in a study of blood T cells in healthy people across ages. As regards this clonotype: The antigen remains unidentified. A read error is possible here, since a much larger clone lies one base away.

Germline CDR1 is SGHTA and CDR2 is FQGTGA. This CDR3 spans 16 amino acids. Sample-barcoded 5' priming and a J-beta primer mix drove a second PCR of roughly 6 to 12 cycles. The template-switch adaptor was a 5' adaptor with 12 random nucleotides. It tagged each cDNA molecule. TCRdb re-analysed the 5' RACE reads in MiXCR, keeping a single row per CDR3 protein. Of around 1,700,000 distinct CDR3 sequences in the sample, approximately 28% were seen once. Study outcomes and limitations: Among T cells, TCR beta diversity per million cells dropped roughly linearly as age rose. Higher diversity and more naive CD4+ cells were features of long-lived donors, compared to aged donors.

The sequence was obtained from a woman between 25 and 40 years old in good health. J is TRBJ2-1 and V is TRBV7-3; 11 nucleotides align to TRBD2. Sequences were obtained from blood. CDR3 amino acids: CACSSGKGLADNEQFF. The CDR3 region has the DNA TGTGCCTGCAGCTCGGGGAAGGGACTAGCGGACAATGAGCAGTTCTTC.